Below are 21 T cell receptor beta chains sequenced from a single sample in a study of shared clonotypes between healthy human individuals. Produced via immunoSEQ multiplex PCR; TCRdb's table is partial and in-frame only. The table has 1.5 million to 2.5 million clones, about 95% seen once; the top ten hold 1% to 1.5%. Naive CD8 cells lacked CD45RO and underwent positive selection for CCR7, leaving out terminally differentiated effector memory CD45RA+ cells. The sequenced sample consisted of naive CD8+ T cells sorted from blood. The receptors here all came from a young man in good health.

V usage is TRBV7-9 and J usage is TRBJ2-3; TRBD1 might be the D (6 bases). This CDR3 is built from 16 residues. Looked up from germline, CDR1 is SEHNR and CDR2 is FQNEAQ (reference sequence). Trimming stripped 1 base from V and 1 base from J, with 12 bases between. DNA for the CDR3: TGTGCCAGCAGCTTAGAGACGTCAGGGGGCACAGATACGCAGTATTTT. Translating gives CASSLETSGGTDTQYF.

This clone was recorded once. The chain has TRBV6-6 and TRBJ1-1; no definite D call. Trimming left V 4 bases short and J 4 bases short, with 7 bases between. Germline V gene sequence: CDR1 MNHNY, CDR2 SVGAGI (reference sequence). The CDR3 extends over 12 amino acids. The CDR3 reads CASSLVGTEAFF. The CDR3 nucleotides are TGTGCCAGCAGTTTAGTGGGCACTGAAGCTTTCTTT.

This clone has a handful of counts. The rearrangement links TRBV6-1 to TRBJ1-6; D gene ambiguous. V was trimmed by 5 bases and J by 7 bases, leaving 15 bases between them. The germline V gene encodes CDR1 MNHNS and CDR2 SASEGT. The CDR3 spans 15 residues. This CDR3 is CASSSMGSGNSPLHF. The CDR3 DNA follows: TGTGCCAGCAGTAGCATGGGGTCGGGGAATTCACCCCTCCACTTT.

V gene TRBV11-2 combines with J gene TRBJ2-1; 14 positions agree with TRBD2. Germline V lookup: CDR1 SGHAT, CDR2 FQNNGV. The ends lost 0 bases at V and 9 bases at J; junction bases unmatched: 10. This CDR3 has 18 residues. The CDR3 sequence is CASSLDRGTSGRYSEQFF. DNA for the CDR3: TGTGCCAGCAGCTTAGATCGAGGGACTAGCGGGAGATATAGTGAGCAGTTCTTC.

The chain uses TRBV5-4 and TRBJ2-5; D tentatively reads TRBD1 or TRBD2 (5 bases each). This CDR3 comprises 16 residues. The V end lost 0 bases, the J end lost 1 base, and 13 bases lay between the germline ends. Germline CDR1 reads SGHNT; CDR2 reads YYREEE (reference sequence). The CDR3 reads CASSLVQGGPQETQYF. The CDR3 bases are TGTGCCAGCAGCTTGGTCCAGGGCGGGCCCCAAGAGACCCAGTACTTC.

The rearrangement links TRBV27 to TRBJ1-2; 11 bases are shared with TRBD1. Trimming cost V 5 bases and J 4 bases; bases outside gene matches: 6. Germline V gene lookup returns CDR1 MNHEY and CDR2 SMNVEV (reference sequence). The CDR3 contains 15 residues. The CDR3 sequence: CASSIYGQGAYGYTF. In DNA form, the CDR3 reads TGTGCCAGCAGTATCTATGGACAGGGGGCCTATGGCTACACCTTC.

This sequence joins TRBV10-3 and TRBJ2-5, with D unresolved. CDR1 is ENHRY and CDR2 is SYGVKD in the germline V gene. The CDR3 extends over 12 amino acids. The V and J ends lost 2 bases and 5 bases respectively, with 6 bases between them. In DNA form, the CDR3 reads TGTGCCATCAGTGAGATTGCGGAGACCCAGTACTTC. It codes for CAISEIAETQYF.

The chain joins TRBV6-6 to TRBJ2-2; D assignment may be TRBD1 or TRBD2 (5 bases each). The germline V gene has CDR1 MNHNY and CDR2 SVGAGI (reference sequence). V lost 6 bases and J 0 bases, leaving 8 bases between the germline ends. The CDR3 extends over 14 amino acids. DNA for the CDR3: TGTGCCAGCAGGGGGACGGCGAACACCGGGGAGCTGTTTTTT. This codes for CASRGTANTGELFF.

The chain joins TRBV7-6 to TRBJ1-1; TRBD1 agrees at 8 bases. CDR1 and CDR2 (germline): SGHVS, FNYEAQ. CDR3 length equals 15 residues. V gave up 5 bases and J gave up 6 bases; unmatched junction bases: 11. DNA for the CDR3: TGTGCCAGCAGCGCTGACAGGGGAGAGGACGCTGAAGCTTTCTTT. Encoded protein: CASSADRGEDAEAFF.

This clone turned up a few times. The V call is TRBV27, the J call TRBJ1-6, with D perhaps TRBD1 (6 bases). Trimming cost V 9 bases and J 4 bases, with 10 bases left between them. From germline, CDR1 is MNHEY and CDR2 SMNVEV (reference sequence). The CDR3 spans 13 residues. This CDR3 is CASADSYNSPLHF. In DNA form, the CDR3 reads TGTGCCAGTGCGGACAGTTATAATTCACCCCTCCACTTT.

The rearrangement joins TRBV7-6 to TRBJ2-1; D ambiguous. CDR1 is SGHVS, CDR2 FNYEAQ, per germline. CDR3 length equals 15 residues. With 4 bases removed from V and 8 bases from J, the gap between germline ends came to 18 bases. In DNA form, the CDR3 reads TGTGCCAGCAGCTCCCCGGCCGAGCGAGTCGATGAGCAGTTCTTC. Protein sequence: CASSSPAERVDEQFF.

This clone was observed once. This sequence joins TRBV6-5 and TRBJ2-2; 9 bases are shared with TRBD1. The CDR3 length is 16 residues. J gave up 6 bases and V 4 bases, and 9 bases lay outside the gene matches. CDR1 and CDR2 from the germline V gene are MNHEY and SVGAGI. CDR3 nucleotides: TGTGCCAGCAGTTTCCTCCCGGGACAGGGAGCCGGGGAGCTGTTTTTT. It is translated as CASSFLPGQGAGELFF.

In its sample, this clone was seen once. CDR3 in amino acids: CASSVMQGPTGELFF. The CDR3 coding sequence is TGTGCCAGCAGCGTTATGCAGGGGCCCACCGGGGAGCTGTTTTTT. The chain has TRBV9 and TRBJ2-2, with a possible D match to TRBD1 (6 bases). The CDR3 covers 15 residues. Germline V CDR1 and CDR2: SGDLS, YYNGEE. The V gene lost 2 bases and the J gene lost 4 bases, with 12 bases spanning the gap.

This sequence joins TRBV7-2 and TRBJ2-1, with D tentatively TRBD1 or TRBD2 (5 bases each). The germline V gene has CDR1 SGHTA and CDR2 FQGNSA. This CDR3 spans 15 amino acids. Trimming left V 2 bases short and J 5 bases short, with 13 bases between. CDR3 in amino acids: CASSLTGPFNNEQFF. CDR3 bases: TGTGCCAGCAGCTTAACGGGGCCCTTTAACAATGAGCAGTTCTTC.

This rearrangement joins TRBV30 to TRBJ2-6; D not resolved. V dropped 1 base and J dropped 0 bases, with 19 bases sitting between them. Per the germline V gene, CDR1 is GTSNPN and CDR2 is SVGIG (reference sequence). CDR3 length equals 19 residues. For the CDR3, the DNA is TGTGCCTGGAGTGCATTAAACTACCCATCAAGCTCTGGGGCCAACGTCCTGACTTTC. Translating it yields CAWSALNYPSSSGANVLTF.

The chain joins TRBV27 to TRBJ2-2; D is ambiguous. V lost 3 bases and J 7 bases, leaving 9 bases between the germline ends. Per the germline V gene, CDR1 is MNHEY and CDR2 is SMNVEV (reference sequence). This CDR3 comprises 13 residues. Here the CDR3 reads CASSFPAGGELFF. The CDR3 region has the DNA TGTGCCAGCAGTTTCCCCGCAGGCGGGGAGCTGTTTTTT.

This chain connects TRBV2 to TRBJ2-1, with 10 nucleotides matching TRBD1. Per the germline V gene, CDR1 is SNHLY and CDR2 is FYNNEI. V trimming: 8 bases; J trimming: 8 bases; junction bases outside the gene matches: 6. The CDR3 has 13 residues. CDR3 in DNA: TGTGCCAGCGAAGGACAGGGGGAGGATGAGCAGTTCTTC. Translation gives CASEGQGEDEQFF.

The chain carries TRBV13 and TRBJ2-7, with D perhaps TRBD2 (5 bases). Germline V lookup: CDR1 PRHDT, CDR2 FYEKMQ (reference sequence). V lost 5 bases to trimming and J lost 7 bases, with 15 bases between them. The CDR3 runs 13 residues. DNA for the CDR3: TGTGCCAGCAGCCATTCGGGGTTGGGTGAGCAGTACTTC. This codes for CASSHSGLGEQYF.

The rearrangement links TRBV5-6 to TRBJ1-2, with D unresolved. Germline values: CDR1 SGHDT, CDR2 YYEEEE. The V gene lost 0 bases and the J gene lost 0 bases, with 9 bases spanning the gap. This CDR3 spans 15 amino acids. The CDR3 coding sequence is TGTGCCAGCAGCTTGGCGGGAAATACTAACTATGGCTACACCTTC. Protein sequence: CASSLAGNTNYGYTF. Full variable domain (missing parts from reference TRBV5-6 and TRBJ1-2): DAGVTQSPTHLIKTRGQQVTLRCSPKSGHDTVSWYQQALGQGPQFIFQYYEEEERQRGNFPDRFSGHQFPNYSSELNVNALLLGDSALYLCASSLAGNTNYGYTFGSGTRLTVV.

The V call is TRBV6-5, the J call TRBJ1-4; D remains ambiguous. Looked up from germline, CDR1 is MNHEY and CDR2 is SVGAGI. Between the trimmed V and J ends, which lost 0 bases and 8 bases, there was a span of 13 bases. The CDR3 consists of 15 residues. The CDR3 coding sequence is TGTGCCAGCAGTTACTCGGGTCTCTTTGAGGAAAAACTGTTTTTT. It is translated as CASSYSGLFEEKLFF.

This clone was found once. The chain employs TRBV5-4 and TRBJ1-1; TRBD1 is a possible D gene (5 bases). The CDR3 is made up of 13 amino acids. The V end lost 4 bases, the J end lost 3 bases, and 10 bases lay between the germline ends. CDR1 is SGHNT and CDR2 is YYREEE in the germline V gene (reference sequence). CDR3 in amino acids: CASSTNRYTEAFF. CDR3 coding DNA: TGTGCCAGCAGCACAAACAGGTACACTGAAGCTTTCTTT. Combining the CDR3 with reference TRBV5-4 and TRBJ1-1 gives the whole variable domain ETGVTQSPTHLIKTRGQQVTLRCSSQSGHNTVSWYQQALGQGPQFIFQYYREEENGRGNFPPRFSGLQFPNYSSELNVNALELDDSALYLCASSTNRYTEAFFGQGTRLTVV.